A selection of T cell receptor beta chains follows, all from one sample in a study of identical twins. A single record per CDR3 protein comes from TCRdb applying MiXCR to the 5' RACE reads. Among approximately 590,000 distinct CDR3 sequences listed, more than 9% were seen once. The same sample was also used in a study of yellow fever vaccine responses in identical twins.

Sequenced material: PBMCs. These TCRs come from a young woman in good health. Both conserved end residues are part of each CDR3. Each record gives: V gene, D gene, J gene, clone size, CDR3 DNA, CDR3 protein. The D gene is left open where the match is weak. Clone sizes are given selectively: once, few, many, or a class where the clone is expanded.

v_call: TRBV11-2
d_call: TRBD2
j_call: TRBJ2-2
clone_size: .
cdr3_nt: TGTGCCAGCAGCCCGGGACTATCGCCCGGGGAGCTGTTTTTT
cdr3_aa: CASSPGLSPGELFF

v_call: TRBV12-3/TRBV12-4
d_call: .
j_call: TRBJ2-1
clone_size: few
cdr3_nt: TGTGCCAGCAGAAGGGGTCTTAATGAGCAGTTCTTC
cdr3_aa: CASRRGLNEQFF

v_call: TRBV5-1
d_call: .
j_call: TRBJ2-7
clone_size: many
cdr3_nt: TGCGCCAGCAGCTTGAACGGCCGAACAATGCCCTACGAGCAGTACTTC
cdr3_aa: CASSLNGRTMPYEQYF

v_call: TRBV7-2
d_call: TRBD1
j_call: TRBJ2-2
clone_size: many
cdr3_nt: TGTGCCAGCAGCCCTCGGACAGGGGGGATCACCGGGGAGCTGTTTTTT
cdr3_aa: CASSPRTGGITGELFF

v_call: TRBV10-3
d_call: TRBD1
j_call: TRBJ2-7
clone_size: .
cdr3_nt: TGTGCCATCAGCCTGGACAGGGAAAACGAGCAGTACTTC
cdr3_aa: CAISLDRENEQYF

v_call: TRBV19
d_call: .
j_call: TRBJ1-6
clone_size: many
cdr3_nt: TGTGCCAGTAGTCAGAGGGTGGATTCACCCCTCCACTTT
cdr3_aa: CASSQRVDSPLHF

v_call: TRBV4-3
d_call: TRBD1
j_call: TRBJ1-6
clone_size: few
cdr3_nt: TGCGCCAGCAGCCCAAAAGTCCCGGACAGGGGAAGCTCCTATAATTCACCCCTCCACTTT
cdr3_aa: CASSPKVPDRGSSYNSPLHF

v_call: TRBV7-2
d_call: TRBD2
j_call: TRBJ2-3
clone_size: few
cdr3_nt: TGTGCCAGCAGCTTAGCAGCGGGAGGTACTACGCAGTATTTT
cdr3_aa: CASSLAAGGTTQYF

v_call: TRBV28
d_call: TRBD2
j_call: TRBJ2-1
clone_size: few
cdr3_nt: TGTGCCAGCATCCCGACCTTAGCGGGAGAGGATCGGCTGAGCTCCTACAATGAGCAGTTCTTC
cdr3_aa: CASIPTLAGEDRLSSYNEQFF

v_call: TRBV4-1
d_call: .
j_call: TRBJ1-4
clone_size: .
cdr3_nt: TGCGCCAGCAGCCAAGAGGGGGTGGGAAAGGAAAAACTGTTTTTT
cdr3_aa: CASSQEGVGKEKLFF

v_call: TRBV2
d_call: .
j_call: TRBJ2-7
clone_size: .
cdr3_nt: TGTGCCAGCAGTCAAACAGGAGCTAACGAGCAGTACTTC
cdr3_aa: CASSQTGANEQYF

v_call: TRBV7-2
d_call: .
j_call: TRBJ2-2
clone_size: .
cdr3_nt: TGTGCCAGCAGCTTAGAAGGTTTGGGCGGGGAGCTGTTTTTT
cdr3_aa: CASSLEGLGGELFF

v_call: TRBV2
d_call: .
j_call: TRBJ2-2
clone_size: .
cdr3_nt: TGTGCCAGCAGTGCTGAGGGGGGGCGCACCGGGGAGCTGTTTTTT
cdr3_aa: CASSAEGGRTGELFF

v_call: TRBV6-5
d_call: .
j_call: TRBJ2-4
clone_size: many
cdr3_nt: TGTGCCAGCAGTTATGTGGCGGGAGCCAAAAACATTCAGTACTTC
cdr3_aa: CASSYVAGAKNIQYF

v_call: TRBV6-5
d_call: TRBD2
j_call: TRBJ2-1
clone_size: .
cdr3_nt: TGTGCCAGCAGTTCCCTAGCGGGAGAGAGCAATGAGCAGTTCTTC
cdr3_aa: CASSSLAGESNEQFF

v_call: TRBV5-6
d_call: .
j_call: TRBJ1-3
clone_size: few
cdr3_nt: TGTGCCAGCAGCTTTTGGGAAATCGGAAACACCATATATTTT
cdr3_aa: CASSFWEIGNTIYF

v_call: TRBV10-3
d_call: .
j_call: TRBJ2-1
clone_size: many
cdr3_nt: TGTGCCACCCAGCGGCCTCCCAACAATGAGCAGTTCTTC
cdr3_aa: CATQRPPNNEQFF